This entry lists 18 T cell receptor beta chains sequenced from one sample in a study of T cell repertoires in cytomegalovirus infection (dated by TCRdb to about 2019). TCRdb lists the instrument as Illumina HiSeq 1500. Using fastp trimming at Q25 and MiXCR clonotype assembly, TCRdb reanalyzed the public sequencing data and kept in-frame beta chains. Each CDR3 protein gets just one entry, which takes the most common genes and DNA from the rows behind it. The sample profile shows around 450,000 distinct CDR3 sequences; roughly 30% of them were found once. The top ten constitute roughly 15% of the sample. The sequencing input was PBMCs. All receptors come from a human donor in good health (CMV status not recorded). Some clones in this sample may be carry-over from other donors' samples.

This clonotype was seen many times. V is TRBV7-2 and J is TRBJ2-7, with D unresolved. V was pared by 5 bases and J by 0 bases, with 11 bases between. The CDR3 consists of 14 residues. Germline V gene data show CDR1 as SGHTA and CDR2 as FQGNSA. CDR3 coding DNA: TGTGCCAGCAGCCTTCAGGTCAGCTCCTACGAGCAGTACTTC. This codes for CASSLQVSSYEQYF.

The chain joins TRBV12-3 or TRBV12-4 to TRBJ2-7, with D perhaps TRBD2 (6 bases). V gave up 5 bases and J gave up 3 bases, with 11 bases separating them. This CDR3 comprises 13 residues. DNA for the CDR3: TGTGCCAGCAGTCGGTTGGGGGGCTACGAGCAGTACTTC. Translation: CASSRLGGYEQYF.

As concerns this clonotype: The junction shows a germline mismatch at one end, possibly a read error. V is TRBV19 and J is TRBJ2-5; D might be TRBD2 (5 bases). CDR1 is LNHDA, CDR2 SQIVND, per germline (reference sequence). This CDR3 has 13 residues. Written as DNA, the CDR3 is TGTGCCAGTAGAGACCGGGAACAAGAGACCCAGGACTTC. As protein: CASRDREQETQDF.

The DNA for the CDR3 is TGTGCCACCAGTGATGTGTATCGAGCAGATACGCAGTATTTT. This sequence encodes CATSDVYRADTQYF. The chain recombines TRBV24-1 with TRBJ2-3, with no clear D. Between the trimmed V and J ends, which lost 3 bases and 4 bases, there was a span of 10 bases. The CDR3 consists of 14 residues. CDR1 is KGHDR, CDR2 SFDVKD, per germline.

This rearrangement joins TRBV6-6 to TRBJ1-4, with a weak D call TRBD1 (5 bases). CDR1 and CDR2 from the germline V gene are MNHNY and SVGAGI (reference sequence). Trimming removed 2 bases from V and 8 bases from J, with 15 bases in between. This CDR3 has 15 amino acids. This chain's CDR3 is CASSYLAGQGEKLFF. The CDR3 DNA sequence: TGTGCCAGCAGTTACCTAGCAGGGCAAGGGGAAAAACTGTTTTTT.

The chain combines TRBV25-1 with TRBJ2-1; TRBD2 agrees at 8 bases. The CDR3 sequence is 16 residues long. Trimming took 3 bases from V and 0 from J; bases not matched to a gene: 4. Germline V gene lookup returns CDR1 MGHDK and CDR2 SYGVNS. The CDR3 DNA is TGTGCCAGCAGTGAGGGCGGGGGGAGCTCCTACAATGAGCAGTTCTTC. Translating it yields CASSEGGGSSYNEQFF. The full variable domain, completed using reference TRBV25-1 and TRBJ2-1, is EADIYQTPRYLVIGTGKKITLECSQTMGHDKMYWYQQDPGMELHLIHYSYGVNSTEKGDLSSESTVSRIRTEHFPLTLESARPSHTSQYLCASSEGGGSSYNEQFFGPGTRLTVL.

Written as DNA, the CDR3 is TGTGCCAGCAGTTATGTTCGGGGTCGCGGGGAGCTGTTTTTT. Its translation: CASSYVRGRGELFF. The rearrangement uses TRBV6-2 or TRBV6-3 and TRBJ2-2, with a tentative D call TRBD2 (5 bases). Per germline, CDR1 MNHEY and CDR2 SVGEGT. The CDR3 contains 14 residues. V lost 3 bases, J lost 7 bases, and 12 bases lay in between.

This clonotype appeared many times. At one end, the junction sequence differs from germline, possibly due to a read error. The V and J genes are TRBV7-7 and TRBJ1-2; D remains ambiguous. Per germline, CDR1 SSHAT and CDR2 FNYEAQ (reference sequence). The CDR3 covers 13 residues. In DNA, the CDR3 is TGTGCTAGCAGCTTGGCCGGGTCCTATGGCTACACCTTC. It specifies CASSLAGSYGYTF.

This clonotype was observed many times. The chain joins TRBV7-8 to TRBJ1-3, with a possible D match to TRBD1 (5 bases). Germline CDR1 is SGHVS and CDR2 is FQNEAQ. V was cut by 2 bases and J by 9 bases, with 14 bases left in between. CDR3 size: 14 residues. CDR3 region: CASSLTGRAATIYF. The CDR3 DNA is TGTGCCAGCAGCTTAACGGGCAGGGCGGCCACCATATATTTT.

This clonotype was counted ten times or more. The V gene is TRBV7-2, the J gene TRBJ2-7, with TRBD2 identical over 12 bases. The CDR3 is 15 residues long. Germline V gene data show CDR1 as SGHTA and CDR2 as FQGNSA. J lost 6 bases, V lost 2 bases, and 5 bases had no gene match. CDR3 coding DNA: TGTGCCAGCAGCTTACTAGCGGGGGGGCTGATCGAGCAGTACTTC. Encoded protein: CASSLLAGGLIEQYF.

This clonotype was counted at least ten times. V usage is TRBV7-8 and J usage is TRBJ2-5, with D unresolved. The CDR3 has 14 residues. Germline V gene lookup returns CDR1 SGHVS and CDR2 FQNEAQ. Trimming took 2 bases from V and 4 from J, leaving 11 bases between them. CDR3 amino acids: CASSLYETRETQYF. The CDR3 nucleotides read TGTGCCAGCAGCTTATACGAGACCAGAGAGACCCAGTACTTC.

At least ten counts were recorded for this clonotype. The chain recombines TRBV11-2 with TRBJ2-7; tentative D call: TRBD1 (6 bases). This CDR3 has 15 amino acids. Trimming removed 5 bases at V and 3 bases at J, with 17 bases between. The germline CDR1 and CDR2 sequences are SGHAT and FQNNGV. Here the CDR3 DNA reads TGTGCCAGCAGCACGCGCCGGACAGACCTCTACGAGCAGTACTTC. Protein sequence: CASSTRRTDLYEQYF.

This clonotype has just a few counts. The chain combines TRBV19 with TRBJ2-7; TRBD1 is a possible D gene (5 bases). Looked up from germline, CDR1 is LNHDA and CDR2 is SQIVND (reference sequence). V shed 2 bases and J shed 3 bases, with 14 bases lying between them. This CDR3 comprises 15 residues. The CDR3 region is CASSISIGEIYEQYF. CDR3 DNA sequence: TGTGCCAGTAGTATAAGTATAGGGGAAATCTACGAGCAGTACTTC.

The genes are TRBV6-6 and TRBJ1-2; D call uncertain. CDR1 MNHNY and CDR2 SVGAGI come from the germline V gene (reference sequence). This CDR3 spans 14 amino acids. Trimming shortened V by 2 bases and J by 8 bases, and 15 bases separated the two germline ends. The CDR3 bases are TGTGCCAGCAGTTACGATACCACACCTCGGGGCTACACCTTC. This sequence encodes CASSYDTTPRGYTF.

Note on this clonotype: This may arise from a read error, as a much more abundant clone is one base away. V gene TRBV7-8 combines with J gene TRBJ1-6, with unresolved D. The CDR3 runs 17 residues. Germline V lookup: CDR1 SGHVS, CDR2 FQNEAQ. The CDR3 DNA follows: TGTGCCAGCAGCCTCGAACCTTCGGGTCGCTATAATTCAACCCTCCACTTT. It encodes CASSLEPSGRYNSTLHF.

This rearrangement joins TRBV7-3 to TRBJ1-5, with TRBD1 matching over 8 bases. The CDR3 is 14 amino acids. CDR1 is SGHTA and CDR2 is FQGTGA in the germline V gene. V dropped 6 bases and J dropped 5; count of bases not matched to a gene: 6. The CDR3, as DNA: TGTGCCAGCAGTTCGGACAGGGTCGATCAGCCCCAGCATTTT. This sequence encodes CASSSDRVDQPQHF.

This clonotype was seen a few times. The rearrangement uses TRBV20-1 and TRBJ1-5; D uncertain. The CDR3 totals 13 residues. CDR1 is DFQATT and CDR2 is SNEGSKA in the germline V gene (reference sequence). Trimming removed 2 bases from V and 4 bases from J, with 9 bases in between. The CDR3 nucleotides read TGCAGTGCTAGAAGGCAGCGAAATCAGCCCCAGCATTTT. It codes for CSARRQRNQPQHF.

The rearrangement links TRBV5-1 to TRBJ2-2; the match to TRBD1 covers 8 bases. Germline values: CDR1 SGHRS, CDR2 YFSETQ. This CDR3 contains 16 residues. The ends lost 3 bases at V and 0 bases at J; junction bases unmatched: 4. The CDR3 DNA reads TGCGCCAGCAGCTCCGGGACAGGACCGAACACCGGGGAGCTGTTTTTT. Translated: CASSSGTGPNTGELFF.